This T cell receptor (beta chain) was sequenced for a study of blood T cell repertoires in COVID-19. Study summary: Sites in the United States, Italy and Spain provided acute and convalescent COVID-19 samples.

Sequencing used immunoSEQ multiplex PCR; TCRdb keeps in-frame clones, though not all of them. Counted here are some 40,000 clones, 84% occurring once; the ten biggest clones make up roughly 14%. This CDR3 has 13 amino acids. Germline V gene lookup returns CDR1 LNHDA and CDR2 SQIVND (reference sequence). Trimming removed 6 bases at V and 7 bases at J, with 15 bases between. J is TRBJ1-1 and V is TRBV19; no reliable D call. Sequenced material: peripheral blood. This sequence originates from a man over 45 with active or convalescent COVID-19. The CDR3 protein is CASRWTRENEAFF. The CDR3 DNA is TGTGCCAGTAGGTGGACTAGGGAGAATGAAGCTTTCTTT.